What follows are 12 T cell receptor beta chains derived from one specimen sequenced in a study of cytomegalovirus exposure and HLA in healthy donors. Researchers ran the PCR with 60 Vbeta and 13 Jbeta primers. The protocol was immunoSEQ multiplex PCR, while the TCRdb copy is restricted to in-frame clones and leaves out a portion. The sample records around 62,000 clones, roughly 80% being singletons. Sequencing was done on a sample of PBMCs. The receptors shown here come from a woman in her 30s in good health and CMV-seronegative.

The chain carries TRBV10-3 and TRBJ1-3; no clear D gene. V lost 2 bases and J lost 2, with 4 bases in between. Germline loops: CDR1 ENHRY, CDR2 SYGVKD. CDR3 length: 13 amino acids. CDR3 loop: CAISELPGNTIYF. In DNA form, the CDR3 reads TGTGCCATCAGTGAGCTCCCTGGAAACACCATATATTTT.

Regarding this clone: The conserved phenylalanine or tryptophan is not found at the CDR3 terminus, so this likely reflects a read error. The chain carries TRBV7-9 and TRBJ2-7; the D gene is possibly TRBD2 (5 bases). Trimming removed 5 bases at V and 4 bases at J, with 9 bases between. The germline CDR1 and CDR2 sequences are SEHNR and FQNEAQ (reference sequence). This CDR3 spans 12 amino acids. The CDR3 loop reads CASSREGYEQYL. The CDR3 DNA is TGTGCCAGCAGCCGTGAGGGATACGAGCAGTACCTC.

The chain carries TRBV5-1 and TRBJ2-7; 8 nucleotides line up with TRBD1. The CDR3 is made up of 15 amino acids. The germline gives CDR1 SGHRS, CDR2 YFSETQ. Germline trimming cut 1 base from V and 5 bases from J; bases unmatched to any gene: 8. The CDR3: CASSLSWTGSDEQYF. The CDR3, as DNA: TGCGCCAGCAGCTTGTCTTGGACAGGGAGCGACGAGCAGTACTTC.

There are a few counts of this clone. The rearrangement uses TRBV27 and TRBJ1-4; 7 nucleotides match TRBD1. Germline V gene sequence: CDR1 MNHEY, CDR2 SMNVEV (reference sequence). The V and J ends lost 5 bases and 3 bases, in that order; junction bases with no gene match: 9. The CDR3 totals 16 residues. CDR3 sequence (DNA): TGTGCCAGCAGTCCACTGACAGGGAATCCTAATGAAAAACTGTTTTTT. It specifies CASSPLTGNPNEKLFF.

In its sample, this clone was seen a few times. The CDR3 region is CASSQDNEGEQPQHF. The CDR3 bases are TGCGCCAGCAGCCAAGATAATGAGGGGGAACAGCCCCAGCATTTT. The J gene is TRBJ1-5, the V gene TRBV4-1; D may be TRBD1 (6 bases). Germline V CDR1 and CDR2: MGHRA, YSYEKL. Between the trimmed V and J ends, which lost 0 bases and 7 bases, there was a span of 13 bases. The CDR3 loop spans 15 amino acids.

The chain has TRBV6-6 and TRBJ2-7, with TRBD1 matching over 7 bases. With V trimmed by 2 bases and J by 0 bases, 4 bases remained unmatched. Per germline, CDR1 MNHNY and CDR2 SVGAGI (reference sequence). This CDR3 region has 15 residues. The CDR3 loop is CASSYTGQSSYEQYF. The CDR3 coding sequence is TGTGCCAGCAGTTACACGGGACAGTCCTCCTACGAGCAGTACTTC.

V is TRBV14 and J is TRBJ2-7, with TRBD1 matching 8 bases. The CDR3 loop spans 15 amino acids. With 2 bases clipped from V and 7 bases from J, the junction kept 10 bases outside the gene matches. Germline V lookup: CDR1 SGHDN, CDR2 FVKESK. The chain's CDR3 is CASSQRRTGLGEQYF. In DNA, the CDR3 is TGTGCCAGCAGCCAAAGAAGGACAGGGCTGGGAGAGCAGTACTTC.

As regards this clone: Germline is not matched at one junction end, which may reflect a read error. Other DNA sequences in this sample translate to the same CDR3. Written as DNA, the CDR3 is TGTGCCAGTAGTATAGGGGGACTCGCCAAGAACATTCAGTACTTC. It yields the protein CASSIGGLAKNIQYF. The gene calls are TRBV19 and TRBJ2-4; D perhaps matches TRBD2 (6 bases). The germline gives CDR1 LNHDA, CDR2 SQIVND (reference sequence). The CDR3 runs to 15 residues.

V usage is TRBV7-8 and J usage is TRBJ2-5, with D maybe TRBD2 (5 bases). CDR1 is SGHVS, CDR2 FQNEAQ, per germline. The V and J ends lost 2 bases and 1 base respectively, with 8 bases between them. There are 14 residues in the CDR3. The CDR3 DNA is TGTGCCAGCAGCTTAAAGCGGTCCCAAGAGACCCAGTACTTC. Residues: CASSLKRSQETQYF. Full variable domain (rest looked up from reference TRBV7-8 and TRBJ2-5): GAGVSQSPRYKVAKRGQDVALRCDPISGHVSLFWYQQALGQGPEFLTYFQNEAQLDKSGLPSDRFFAERPEGSVSTLKIQRTQQEDSAVYLCASSLKRSQETQYFGPGTRLLVL.

The rearrangement links TRBV5-1 to TRBJ2-4; 15 nucleotides match TRBD2. The V segment lost 3 bases and the J segment 5 bases; nucleotides outside the gene matches: 9. The CDR3 is made up of 18 amino acids. Germline V lookup: CDR1 SGHRS, CDR2 YFSETQ. The CDR3 sequence: CASSSPGLAGGNQNIQYF. DNA for the CDR3: TGCGCCAGCAGCTCCCCGGGACTAGCGGGGGGTAACCAAAACATTCAGTACTTC.

This clone turned up a few times. The chain links TRBV2 to TRBJ1-6, with 8 nucleotides matching TRBD1. This CDR3 region has 14 residues. J gave up 8 bases and V 4 bases, and 4 bases lay outside the gene matches. Germline CDR1 is SNHLY and CDR2 is FYNNEI. CDR3 DNA: TGTGCCAGCAGTGCTGACAGGGGATATTCACCCCTCCACTTT. The encoded protein is CASSADRGYSPLHF.

The chain couples TRBV7-2 to TRBJ2-2; TRBD2 matches 11 bases. V lost 5 bases, J lost 5 bases, and 10 bases stayed unmatched. The CDR3 sequence is 17 residues long. In germline, CDR1 is SGHTA, CDR2 FQGNSA. The DNA for the CDR3 is TGTGCCAGCAGCCCAAGGGCTAGCGGGGGGCGGACCGGGGAGCTGTTTTTT. Residues: CASSPRASGGRTGELFF.